This record concerns one T cell receptor (beta chain) sequence. Antigen unknown. The gene names here belong to mouse. The read finishes 4 residues shy of the CDR3 end, and the germline J gene is used to complete it. cDNA prepared by RNA extraction and subsequent reverse transcription served as the template for sequencing. Clones were read by immunoSEQ multiplex PCR, and TCRdb kept only the in-frame ones, dropping some. This repertoire lists about 270,000 clones without singletons; approximately 1.2% sits in the top ten. The CDR3 is made up of 16 amino acids. V was clipped by 3 bases and J by 3 bases, with 17 bases between them. Per the germline V gene, CDR1 is FNHDT and CDR2 is SITEND (reference sequence). The data were taken from a study of CD8+ T cells in alopecia areata. Looking at the study overall: C3H/HeJ donors aged about 6-13 months with spontaneous alopecia supplied skin grafted onto roughly 7-11-week-old female C3H/HeJ mice. The study, taken as a whole, reports: Affected scalp, especially in alopecia totalis/universalis, had a higher clonality than normal scalp did.

Cutaneous lymph node cells were pooled, and they were sorted using CD4, CD8alpha, NKG2D, NKG2ACE and other markers. The sample taken for sequencing was CD4+ T cells sorted from a lymph node. This receptor was obtained from a C3H/HeJ mouse with alopecia areata. The strain bears MHC haplotype H2-k. The J gene is TRBJ2-3, the V gene TRBV19; possibly TRBD1 for D (7 bases). The CDR3 DNA, read in part, is TGTGCCAGCAGTACTAAAGGGGGCAGGGGGGCAGAA. Its protein is CASSTKGGRGAE. The full-length CDR3 reads as CASSTKGGRGAETLYF. The variable domain in full, completed from reference TRBV19 and TRBJ2-3, reads GGIITQTPKFLIGQEGQKLTLKCQQNFNHDTMYWYRQDSGKGLRLIYYSITENDLQKGDLSEGYDASREKKSSFSLTVTSAQKNEMAVFLCASSTKGGRGAETLYFGSGTRLTVL.